This entry describes one TCR beta chain. It was with a sample-barcoded 5' primer and a J-beta primer mix that a second PCR of roughly 7 to 12 cycles was run. At least 3 million CDR3-containing paired-end reads were obtained per sample. MiXCR was run by TCRdb on the 5' RACE reads, yielding one entry per CDR3 protein. The sample lists about 830,000 distinct CDR3 sequences, more than 45% occurring once. J gave up 5 bases and V 0 bases, and 9 bases lay outside the gene matches. The V gene's germline CDR1 is GTSNPN and CDR2 SVGIG (reference sequence). CDR3 size: 16 residues. The data stem from a study of blood T cells in healthy people across ages. The overall study: Template switching recovered approximately one barcoded beta molecule for every two T cells.

Material for sequencing was blood. The source of this sequence is a man aged 30 to 45 in good health. The chain has TRBV30 and TRBJ2-5; 10 nucleotides line up with TRBD1. The CDR3 nucleotides read TGTGCCTGGAGTGTAAGCCGGGACAGGGGCTTTGAGACCCAGTACTTC. Amino acids: CAWSVSRDRGFETQYF.